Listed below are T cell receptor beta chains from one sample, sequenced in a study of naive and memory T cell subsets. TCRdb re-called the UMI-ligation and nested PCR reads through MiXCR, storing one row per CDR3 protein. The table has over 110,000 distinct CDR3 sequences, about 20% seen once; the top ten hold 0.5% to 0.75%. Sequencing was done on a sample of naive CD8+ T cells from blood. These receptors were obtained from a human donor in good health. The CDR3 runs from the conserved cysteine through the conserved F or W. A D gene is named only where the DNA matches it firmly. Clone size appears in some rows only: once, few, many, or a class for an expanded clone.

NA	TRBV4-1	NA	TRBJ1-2	CASSDISVRGTTGYTF	TGCGCCAGCAGCGATATCTCCGTTCGTGGGACAACTGGCTACACCTTC
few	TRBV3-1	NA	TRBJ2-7	CASSQVPGYEQYF	TGTGCCAGCAGCCAAGTCCCTGGTTACGAGCAGTACTTC
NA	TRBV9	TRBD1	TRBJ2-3	CASSLLGTGGADTQYF	TGTGCCAGCAGCCTCCTCGGGACAGGGGGCGCAGATACGCAGTATTTT
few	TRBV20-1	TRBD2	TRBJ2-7	CSAREVSGRGYEQYF	TGCAGTGCTAGAGAGGTTAGCGGGAGGGGATACGAGCAGTACTTC
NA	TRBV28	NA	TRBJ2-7	CATEAGTPVLYEQYF	TGTGCCACTGAGGCCGGGACTCCGGTCCTCTACGAGCAGTACTTC
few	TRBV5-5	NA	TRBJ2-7	CASSPRSSGYSYEQYF	TGTGCCAGCAGCCCCCGGAGTAGCGGCTACTCCTACGAGCAGTACTTC
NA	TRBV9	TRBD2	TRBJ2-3	CASSVSGGGDTQYF	TGTGCCAGCAGCGTAAGCGGCGGGGGAGATACGCAGTATTTT
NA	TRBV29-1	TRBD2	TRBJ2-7	CSVVGLAGENYEQYF	TGCAGCGTTGTAGGACTAGCGGGAGAAAATTACGAGCAGTACTTC
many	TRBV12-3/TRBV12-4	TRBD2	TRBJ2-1	CASSPGTSGVYNEQFF	TGTGCCAGCAGTCCCGGGACTAGCGGGGTATATAATGAGCAGTTCTTC
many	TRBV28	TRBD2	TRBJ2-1	CASSFGWREGLDEQFF	TGTGCCAGCAGTTTCGGGTGGCGGGAGGGCTTGGATGAGCAGTTCTTC
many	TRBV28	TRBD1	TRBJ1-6	CASSLPDRDRGSYNSPLHF	TGTGCCAGCAGTTTACCCGACAGGGACCGGGGCTCCTATAATTCACCCCTCCACTTT
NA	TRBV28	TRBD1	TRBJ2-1	CASTGGQGSYNEQFF	TGTGCCAGCACCGGAGGACAGGGGTCCTACAATGAGCAGTTCTTC
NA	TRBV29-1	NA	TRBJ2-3	CSVDPGGTDTQYF	TGCAGCGTTGATCCCGGGGGCACAGATACGCAGTATTTT
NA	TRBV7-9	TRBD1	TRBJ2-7	CASAWDRGTYEQYF	TGTGCCAGCGCATGGGACAGGGGTACGTACGAGCAGTACTTC
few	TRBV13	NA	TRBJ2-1	CASSAKTEQFF	TGTGCCAGCAGCGCTAAGACTGAGCAGTTCTTC
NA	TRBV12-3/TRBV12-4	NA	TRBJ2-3	CASSPLSVDTQYF	TGTGCCAGCAGTCCCCTCTCTGTAGATACGCAGTATTTT
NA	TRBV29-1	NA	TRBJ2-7	CSVEMGHTYEQYF	TGCAGCGTTGAAATGGGACACACCTACGAGCAGTACTTC
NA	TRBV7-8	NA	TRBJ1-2	CASSPEGTPDYGYTF	TGTGCCAGCAGCCCAGAAGGGACACCCGACTATGGCTACACCTTC
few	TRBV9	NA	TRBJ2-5	CASSVDIQETQYF	TGTGCCAGCAGCGTAGACATCCAAGAGACCCAGTACTTC
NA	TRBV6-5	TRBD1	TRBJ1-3	CASSDGTGRIDSGNTIYF	TGTGCCAGCAGCGACGGGACAGGGAGAATCGACTCTGGAAACACCATATATTTT
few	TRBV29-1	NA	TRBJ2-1	CSVEDFNSYNEQFF	TGCAGCGTTGAGGACTTTAACTCCTACAATGAGCAGTTCTTC
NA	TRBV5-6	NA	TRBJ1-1	CASSRFQDTEAFF	TGTGCCAGCAGCCGTTTTCAGGACACTGAAGCTTTCTTT
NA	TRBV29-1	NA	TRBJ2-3	CSVAQVERGTDTQYF	TGCAGCGTTGCACAGGTTGAAAGGGGCACAGATACGCAGTATTTT
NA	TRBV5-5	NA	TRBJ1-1	CASSWVGNTEAFF	TGTGCCAGCAGCTGGGTAGGGAACACTGAAGCTTTCTTT
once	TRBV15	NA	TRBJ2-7	CATSLSGGRISYEQYF	TGTGCCACCAGCCTCAGTGGCGGCAGGATCTCCTACGAGCAGTACTTC
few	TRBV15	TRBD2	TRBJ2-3	CATSSRLAGSTDTQYF	TGTGCCACCAGCAGCCGACTAGCGGGATCCACAGATACGCAGTATTTT
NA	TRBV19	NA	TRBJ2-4	CASSSGLVGDIQYF	TGTGCCAGTAGCTCCGGCCTCGTCGGGGACATTCAGTACTTC
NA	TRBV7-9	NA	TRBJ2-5	CASSPGTGWQETQYF	TGTGCCAGCAGCCCAGGGACGGGTTGGCAAGAGACCCAGTACTTC
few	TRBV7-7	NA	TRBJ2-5	CASSLLWHPRETQYF	TGTGCTAGCAGCCTCCTTTGGCACCCTCGGGAGACCCAGTACTTC
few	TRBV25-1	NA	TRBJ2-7	CASSDPPASGGEQYF	TGTGCCAGCAGTGACCCCCCCGCCTCCGGGGGCGAGCAGTACTTC
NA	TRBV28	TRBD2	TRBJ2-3	CVTLAGGPADTQYF	TGTGTCACCTTAGCGGGAGGGCCGGCAGATACGCAGTATTTT
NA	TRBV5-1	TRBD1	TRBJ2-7	CASSPRGTGVHEQYF	TGCGCCAGCAGCCCCAGGGGGACAGGGGTCCACGAGCAGTACTTC
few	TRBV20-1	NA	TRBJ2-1	CSARSLGGDEQFF	TGCAGTGCTAGATCTCTTGGGGGCGATGAGCAGTTCTTC
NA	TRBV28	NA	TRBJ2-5	CASSFPRQAPFQETQYF	TGTGCCAGCAGTTTCCCTCGGCAGGCCCCGTTCCAAGAGACCCAGTACTTC
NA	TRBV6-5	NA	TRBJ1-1	CASGDTGLANTEAFF	TGTGCCAGCGGAGACACAGGGTTAGCGAACACTGAAGCTTTCTTT
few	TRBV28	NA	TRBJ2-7	CASSLRDMVYEQYF	TGTGCCAGCAGTCTCCGGGACATGGTCTACGAGCAGTACTTC
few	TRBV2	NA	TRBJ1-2	CASMGDYGYTF	TGTGCCAGCATGGGGGACTATGGCTACACCTTC
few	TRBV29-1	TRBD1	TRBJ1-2	CSVEDSGTGWFDGYTF	TGCAGCGTTGAAGATTCCGGGACAGGGTGGTTCGATGGCTACACCTTC
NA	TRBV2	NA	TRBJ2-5	CASSETRAQYF	TGTGCCAGCAGTGAAACCCGGGCCCAGTACTTC
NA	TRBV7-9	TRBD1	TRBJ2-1	CASSSTGIGDNEQFF	TGTGCCAGCAGCTCGACAGGGATCGGAGACAATGAGCAGTTCTTC
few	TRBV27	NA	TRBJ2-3	CASSLDAGTDTQYF	TGTGCCAGCAGTTTGGACGCTGGCACAGATACGCAGTATTTT
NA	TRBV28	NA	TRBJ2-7	CASSLWGERHEQYF	TGTGCCAGCAGTTTATGGGGGGAGCGTCACGAGCAGTACTTC
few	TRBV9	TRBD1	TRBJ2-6	CASSGTGGLPGANVLTF	TGTGCCAGCAGCGGGACAGGGGGTCTACCCGGGGCCAACGTCCTGACTTTC
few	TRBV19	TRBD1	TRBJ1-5	CASSTEPGTGGLMVQPQHF	TGTGCCAGTAGTACCGAACCCGGGACAGGGGGTCTGATGGTTCAGCCCCAGCATTTT